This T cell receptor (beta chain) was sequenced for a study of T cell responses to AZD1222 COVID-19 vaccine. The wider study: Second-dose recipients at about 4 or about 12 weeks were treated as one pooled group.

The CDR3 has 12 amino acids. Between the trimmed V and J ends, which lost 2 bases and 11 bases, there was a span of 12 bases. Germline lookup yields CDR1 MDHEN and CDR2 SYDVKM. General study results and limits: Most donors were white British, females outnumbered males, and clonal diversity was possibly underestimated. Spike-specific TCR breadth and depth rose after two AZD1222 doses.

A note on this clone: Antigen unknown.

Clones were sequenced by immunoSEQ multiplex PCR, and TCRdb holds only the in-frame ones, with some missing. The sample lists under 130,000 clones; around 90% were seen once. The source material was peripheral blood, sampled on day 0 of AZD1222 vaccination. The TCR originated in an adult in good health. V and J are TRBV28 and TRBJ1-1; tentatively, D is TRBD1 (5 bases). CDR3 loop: CASSLRGGTAFF. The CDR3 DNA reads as TGTGCCAGCAGTTTACGGGGAGGGACGGCTTTCTTT.